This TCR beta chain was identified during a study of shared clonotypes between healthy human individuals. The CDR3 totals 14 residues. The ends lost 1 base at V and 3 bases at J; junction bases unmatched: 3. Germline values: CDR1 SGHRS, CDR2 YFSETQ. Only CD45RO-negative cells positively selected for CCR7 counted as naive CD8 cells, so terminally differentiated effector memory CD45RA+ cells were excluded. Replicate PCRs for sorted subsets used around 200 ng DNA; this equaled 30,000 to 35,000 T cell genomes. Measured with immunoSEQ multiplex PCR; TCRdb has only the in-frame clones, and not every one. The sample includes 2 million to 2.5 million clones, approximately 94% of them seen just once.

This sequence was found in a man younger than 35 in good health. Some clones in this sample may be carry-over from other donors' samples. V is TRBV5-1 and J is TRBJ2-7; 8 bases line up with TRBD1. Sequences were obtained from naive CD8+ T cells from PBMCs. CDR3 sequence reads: CASSLSDRGYEQYF. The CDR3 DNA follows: TGCGCCAGCAGCTTGTCTGACAGGGGCTACGAGCAGTACTTC.